Sequencing of this T cell receptor (beta chain) was carried out in a study of T cell responses to AZD1222 COVID-19 vaccine. Overall study: Pooling covered second doses at about 4 or about 12 weeks. Study outcomes and limitations: Donors, mostly white British, included more females; clonal diversity was possibly underestimated. The reported proportion of spike-specific TCRs targeting unmutated variant regions was nearly half. Across spike, vaccine-associated CD4 TCRs were found, dominant at 160-218 and 743-854.

In the case of this clone: Its antigen is not identified.

Clones were read by immunoSEQ multiplex PCR, and TCRdb kept only the in-frame ones, dropping some. Counted here are about 120,000 clones, roughly nine tenths occurring once; the ten biggest clones make up approximately 1.5%. Germline CDR1 and CDR2: ENHRY and SYGVKD. The V gene end was trimmed by 0 bases and the J gene end by 5 bases; junction bases not matched to a gene: 6. The CDR3 runs 15 residues. The chain couples TRBV10-3 to TRBJ1-1; 7 nucleotides line up with TRBD1. The source of this sequence is an adult in good health. The source was peripheral blood, collected on day 0 of AZD1222 vaccination. The CDR3 DNA is TGTGCCATCAGTGAGTCGAATAGGGGGCGAACTGAAGCTTTCTTT. It translates to CAISESNRGRTEAFF.